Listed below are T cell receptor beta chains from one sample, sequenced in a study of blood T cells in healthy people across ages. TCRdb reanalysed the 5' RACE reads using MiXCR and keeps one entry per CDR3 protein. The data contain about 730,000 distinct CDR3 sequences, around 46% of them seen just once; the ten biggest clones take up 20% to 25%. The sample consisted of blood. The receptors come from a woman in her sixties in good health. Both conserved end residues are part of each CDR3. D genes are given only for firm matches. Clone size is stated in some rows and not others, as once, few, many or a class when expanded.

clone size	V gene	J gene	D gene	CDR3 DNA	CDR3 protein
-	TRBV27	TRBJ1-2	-	TGTGCCAGCAGTTTATTTGGGTATGGCTACACCTTC	CASSLFGYGYTF
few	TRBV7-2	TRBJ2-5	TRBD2	TGTGCCAGCAGCCTTAGACTAGCGGAGTACCAAGAGACCCAGTACTTC	CASSLRLAEYQETQYF
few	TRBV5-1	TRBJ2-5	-	TGCGCCAGCAGCTTGGGAGGGAGTGGGGAAGAGACCCAGTACTTC	CASSLGGSGEETQYF
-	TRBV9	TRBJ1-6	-	TGTGCCAGCAGCGTAGAGTCGAATGGGAATTCACCCCTCCACTTT	CASSVESNGNSPLHF
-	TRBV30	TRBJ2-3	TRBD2	TGTGCCTGGAATATAGCGGGTGGCCCAGATACGCAGTATTTT	CAWNIAGGPDTQYF
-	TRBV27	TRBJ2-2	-	TGTGCCAGCAGTTTCGGGGGGCGCCTCGGGGAGCTGTTTTTT	CASSFGGRLGELFF
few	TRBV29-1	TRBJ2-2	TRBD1	TGCAGCGTTGAAGATCCTATGACAGGGGGCGGGGAGCTGTTTTTT	CSVEDPMTGGGELFF
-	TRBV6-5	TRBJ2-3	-	TGTGCCAGCAGTACCAACGGGGCCCCTAGCACAGATACGCAGTATTTT	CASSTNGAPSTDTQYF
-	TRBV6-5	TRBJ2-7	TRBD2	TGTGCCAGCAGAAAAGATCGAGCGGGAGGCTACGAGCAGTACTTC	CASRKDRAGGYEQYF
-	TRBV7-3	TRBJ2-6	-	TGTGCCAGCAGCGTCGCAGGGAGTGGGGCCAACGTCCTGACTTTC	CASSVAGSGANVLTF
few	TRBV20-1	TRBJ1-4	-	TGCAGTGCTAACCGGGACGGGGATGAAAAACTGTTTTTT	CSANRDGDEKLFF
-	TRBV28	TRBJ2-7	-	TGTGCCAGCACCGAAAGTAACTCCTACGAGCAGTACTTC	CASTESNSYEQYF
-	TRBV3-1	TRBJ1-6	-	TGTGCCAGCAGCCAGGGAGGGGGTAATTCACCCCTCCACTTT	CASSQGGGNSPLHF
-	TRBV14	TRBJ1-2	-	TGTGCCAGCAGCCCGGATACCTACTATGGCTACACCTTC	CASSPDTYYGYTF
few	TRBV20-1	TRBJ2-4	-	TGCAGTGCTAGAGGTTGGACAGAAAACATTCAGTACTTC	CSARGWTENIQYF
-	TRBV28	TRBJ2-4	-	TGTGCCAGCTCTGGGGGGGCTAGCAAAAACATTCAGTACTTC	CASSGGASKNIQYF
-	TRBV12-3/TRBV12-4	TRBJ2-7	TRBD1	TGTGCCAGCAGTGGGACAGTATACAATGAGCAGTACTTC	CASSGTVYNEQYF
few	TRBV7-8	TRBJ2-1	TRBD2	TGTGCCAGCAGCTTAGAACAGCGGGAGGCCCTTCCATTTAAGCAGTTCTTC	CASSLEQREALPFKQFF
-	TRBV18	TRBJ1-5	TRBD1	TGTGCCAGCTCAGCCGGGACAGCTCTTACTAATCAGCCCCAGCATTTT	CASSAGTALTNQPQHF
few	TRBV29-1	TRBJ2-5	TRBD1	TGCAGCGTCGCAAAGGGACAGAATCAAGAGACCCAGTACTTC	CSVAKGQNQETQYF
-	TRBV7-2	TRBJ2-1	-	TGTGCCAGCAGCTTCCATCACCATACGGCCTACAATGAGCAGTTCTTC	CASSFHHHTAYNEQFF
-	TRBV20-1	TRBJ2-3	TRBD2	TGCAGTGCTAGATTCGGACTAGGCAGCACAGATACGCAGTATTTT	CSARFGLGSTDTQYF
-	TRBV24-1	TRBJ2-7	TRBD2	TGTGCCACCAGTGACACGGGAGCGGGAGAATACCACGAGCAGTACTTC	CATSDTGAGEYHEQYF
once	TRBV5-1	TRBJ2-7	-	TGCGCCAGCAGTTTGGTCACCCAGGGGTTCTACGAGCAGTACTTC	CASSLVTQGFYEQYF
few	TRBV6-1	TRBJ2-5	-	TGTGCCAGCAGTGAATCGGGTCTGGAGACCCAGTACTTC	CASSESGLETQYF
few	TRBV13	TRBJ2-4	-	TGTGCCAGCAGCCAGAACAGGAAGCAGTACTTC	CASSQNRKQYF
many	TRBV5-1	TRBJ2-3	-	TGCGCCAGCAGTAGCGGTAGCGCGCCAGATACGCAGTATTTT	CASSSGSAPDTQYF
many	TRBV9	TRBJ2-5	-	TGTGCCAGCAGCGTGACTAGGGGGGAGACCCAGTACTTC	CASSVTRGETQYF
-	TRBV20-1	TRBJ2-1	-	TGCAGTGCCCCTCCGGACTACCGGGAGCAGTTCTTC	CSAPPDYREQFF
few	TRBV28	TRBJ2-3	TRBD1	TGTGCCAGCAGGACCACAGGGGGTAGCACAGATACGCAGTATTTT	CASRTTGGSTDTQYF
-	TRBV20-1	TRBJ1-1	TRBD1	TGCAGTGCTAGAGATACGGGAGACCAGGGGGCGAACACTGAAGCTTTCTTT	CSARDTGDQGANTEAFF
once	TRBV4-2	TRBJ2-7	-	TGTGCCAGCAGCCAAGCACAGGGCCTACATGACGAGCAGTACTTC	CASSQAQGLHDEQYF
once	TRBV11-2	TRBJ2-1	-	TGTGCCTGCAGCCCCCTACTCGGCTACAATGAGCAGTTCTTC	CACSPLLGYNEQFF
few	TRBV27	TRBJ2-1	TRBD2	TGTGCCAGCTCCGGGACTAGCATGAACAATGAGCAGTTCTTC	CASSGTSMNNEQFF
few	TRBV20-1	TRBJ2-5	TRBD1	TGCAGTGCTAGAGACCTACAGGGGAGCCAGACCCAGTACTTC	CSARDLQGSQTQYF